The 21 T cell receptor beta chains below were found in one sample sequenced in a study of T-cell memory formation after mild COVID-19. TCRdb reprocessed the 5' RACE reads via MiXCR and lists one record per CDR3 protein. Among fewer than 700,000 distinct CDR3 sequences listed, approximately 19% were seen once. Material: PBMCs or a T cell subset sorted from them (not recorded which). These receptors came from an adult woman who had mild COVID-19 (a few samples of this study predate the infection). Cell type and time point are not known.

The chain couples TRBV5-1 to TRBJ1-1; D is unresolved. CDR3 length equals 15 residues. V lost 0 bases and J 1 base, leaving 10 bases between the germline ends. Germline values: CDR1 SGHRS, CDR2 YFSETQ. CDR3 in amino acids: CASSLGFRENTEAFF. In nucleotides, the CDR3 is TGCGCCAGCAGCTTGGGGTTTAGGGAGAACACTGAAGCTTTCTTT.

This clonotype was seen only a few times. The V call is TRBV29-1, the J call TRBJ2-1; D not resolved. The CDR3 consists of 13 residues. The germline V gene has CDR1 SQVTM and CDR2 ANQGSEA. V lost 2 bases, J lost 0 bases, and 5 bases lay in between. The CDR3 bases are TGCAGCGTTGAAAGGAGCTCCTACAATGAGCAGTTCTTC. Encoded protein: CSVERSSYNEQFF.

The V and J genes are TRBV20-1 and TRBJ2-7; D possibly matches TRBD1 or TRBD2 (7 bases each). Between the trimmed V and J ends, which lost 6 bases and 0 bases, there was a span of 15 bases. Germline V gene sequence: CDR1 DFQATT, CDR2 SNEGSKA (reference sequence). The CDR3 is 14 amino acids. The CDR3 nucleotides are TGCAGTGCCCAGCGGGACAGAGTCTCCTACGAGCAGTACTTC. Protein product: CSAQRDRVSYEQYF.

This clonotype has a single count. The CDR3 here is CASSRTGSPDTQYF. CDR3 bases: TGTGCCAGCAGTCGGACAGGGAGCCCCGATACGCAGTATTTT. The chain employs TRBV25-1 and TRBJ2-3; 8 nucleotides match TRBD1. The CDR3 runs 14 residues. Germline V CDR1 and CDR2: MGHDK, SYGVNS. The V and J ends lost 5 bases and 6 bases, in that order; junction bases with no gene match: 7.

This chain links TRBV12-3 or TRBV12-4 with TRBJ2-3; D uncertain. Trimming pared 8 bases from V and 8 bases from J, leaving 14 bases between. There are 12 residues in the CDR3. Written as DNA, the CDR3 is TGTGCCAGCTCGAATTCACAAGCTACGCAGTATTTT. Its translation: CASSNSQATQYF.

Here the CDR3 DNA reads TGTGCCAGCACGGTAGCGGGGGGAGAAGAGACCCAGTACTTC. This gives the protein CASTVAGGEETQYF. The chain recombines TRBV12-3 or TRBV12-4 with TRBJ2-5; 10 bases line up with TRBD2. The CDR3 has 14 amino acids. J lost 3 bases, V lost 7 bases, and 5 bases had no gene match.

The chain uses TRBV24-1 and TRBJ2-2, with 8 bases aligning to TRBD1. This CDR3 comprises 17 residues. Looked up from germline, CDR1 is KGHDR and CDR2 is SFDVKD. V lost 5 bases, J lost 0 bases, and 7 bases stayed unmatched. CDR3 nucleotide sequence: TGTGCCACCAGTGGTGGACAGGGCTATGCGAACACCGGGGAGCTGTTTTTT. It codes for CATSGGQGYANTGELFF.

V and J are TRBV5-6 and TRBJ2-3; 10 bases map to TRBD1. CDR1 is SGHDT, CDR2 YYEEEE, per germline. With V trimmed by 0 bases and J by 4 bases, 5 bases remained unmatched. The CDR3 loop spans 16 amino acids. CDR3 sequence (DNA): TGTGCCAGCAGCTTGGCCGGACAGGGGGTCTCAGATACGCAGTATTTT. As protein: CASSLAGQGVSDTQYF.

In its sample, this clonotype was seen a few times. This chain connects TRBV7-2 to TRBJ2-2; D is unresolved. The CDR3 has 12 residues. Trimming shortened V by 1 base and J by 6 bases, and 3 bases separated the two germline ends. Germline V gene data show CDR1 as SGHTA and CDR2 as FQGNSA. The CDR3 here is CASSLESGELFF. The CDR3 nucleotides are TGTGCCAGCAGCTTAGAATCCGGGGAGCTGTTTTTT.

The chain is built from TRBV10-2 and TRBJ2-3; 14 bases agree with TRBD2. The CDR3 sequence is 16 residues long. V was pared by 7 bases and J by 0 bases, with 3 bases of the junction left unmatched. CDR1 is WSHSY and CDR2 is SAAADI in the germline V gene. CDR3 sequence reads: CASTRLAGGSTDTQYF. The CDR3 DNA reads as TGCGCCAGCACCCGACTAGCGGGAGGGAGCACAGATACGCAGTATTTT.

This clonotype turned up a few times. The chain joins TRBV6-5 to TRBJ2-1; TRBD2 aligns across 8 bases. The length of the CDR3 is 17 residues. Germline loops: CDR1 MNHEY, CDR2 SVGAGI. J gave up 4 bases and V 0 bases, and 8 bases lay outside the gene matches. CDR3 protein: CASSYSSPGGPYNEQFF. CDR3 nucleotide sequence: TGTGCCAGCAGTTACTCGAGTCCGGGAGGGCCGTACAATGAGCAGTTCTTC.

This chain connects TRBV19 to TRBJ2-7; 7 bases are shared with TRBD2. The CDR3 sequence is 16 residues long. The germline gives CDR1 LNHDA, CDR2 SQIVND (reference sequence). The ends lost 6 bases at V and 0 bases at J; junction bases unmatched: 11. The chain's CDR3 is CASRTPLAPRSYEQYF. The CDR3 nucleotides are TGTGCCAGTAGAACCCCACTAGCGCCCCGCTCCTACGAGCAGTACTTC. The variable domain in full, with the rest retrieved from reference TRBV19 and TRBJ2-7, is DGGITQSPKYLFRKEGQNVTLSCEQNLNHDAMYWYRQDPGQGLRLIYYSQIVNDFQKGDIAEGYSVSREKKESFPLTVTSAQKNPTAFYLCASRTPLAPRSYEQYFGPGTRLTVT.

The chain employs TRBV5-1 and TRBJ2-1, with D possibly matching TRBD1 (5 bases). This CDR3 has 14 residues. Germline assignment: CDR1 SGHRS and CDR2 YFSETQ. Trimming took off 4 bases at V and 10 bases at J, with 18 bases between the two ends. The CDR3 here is CASSIPRTPGEQFF. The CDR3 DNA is TGCGCCAGCAGCATTCCCCGGACACCCGGGGAGCAGTTCTTC.

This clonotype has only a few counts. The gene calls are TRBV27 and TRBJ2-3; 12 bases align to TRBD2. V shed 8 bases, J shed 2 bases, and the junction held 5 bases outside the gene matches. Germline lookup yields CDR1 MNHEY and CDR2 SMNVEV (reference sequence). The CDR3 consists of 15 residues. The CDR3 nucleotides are TGTGCCAGCTGTCTAGCGGGGGGGTTCACAGATACGCAGTATTTT. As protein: CASCLAGGFTDTQYF.

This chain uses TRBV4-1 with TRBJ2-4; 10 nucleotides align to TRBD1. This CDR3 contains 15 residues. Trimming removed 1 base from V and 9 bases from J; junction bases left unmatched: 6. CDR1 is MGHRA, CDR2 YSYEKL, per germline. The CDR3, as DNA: TGCGCCAGCAGCCAAGTGGACAGGGGGTTTCGCATTCAGTACTTC. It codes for CASSQVDRGFRIQYF.

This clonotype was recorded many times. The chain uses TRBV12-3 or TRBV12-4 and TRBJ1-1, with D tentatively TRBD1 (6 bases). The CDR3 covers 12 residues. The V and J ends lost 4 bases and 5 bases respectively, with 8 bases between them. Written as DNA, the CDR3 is TGTGCCAGCAGTTCAAGGGGGACTGAAGCTTTCTTT. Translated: CASSSRGTEAFF.

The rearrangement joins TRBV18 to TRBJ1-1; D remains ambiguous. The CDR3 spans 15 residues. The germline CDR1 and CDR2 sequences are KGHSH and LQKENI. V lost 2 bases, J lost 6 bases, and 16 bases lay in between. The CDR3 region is CASSPGLNRLAEAFF. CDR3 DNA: TGTGCCAGCTCACCAGGCCTAAACAGATTGGCTGAAGCTTTCTTT.

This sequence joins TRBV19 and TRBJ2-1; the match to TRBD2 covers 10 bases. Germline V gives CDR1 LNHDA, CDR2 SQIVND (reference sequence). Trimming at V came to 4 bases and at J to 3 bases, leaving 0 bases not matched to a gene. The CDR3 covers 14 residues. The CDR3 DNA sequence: TGTGCCAGTAGTACTAGCGGGGGCTACAATGAGCAGTTCTTC. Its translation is CASSTSGGYNEQFF.

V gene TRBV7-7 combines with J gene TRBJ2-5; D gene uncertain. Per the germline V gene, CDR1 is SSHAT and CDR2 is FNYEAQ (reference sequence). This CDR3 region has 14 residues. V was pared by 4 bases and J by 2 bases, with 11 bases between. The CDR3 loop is CASSYAGDQETQYF. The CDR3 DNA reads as TGTGCCAGCAGCTACGCTGGGGATCAAGAGACCCAGTACTTC.

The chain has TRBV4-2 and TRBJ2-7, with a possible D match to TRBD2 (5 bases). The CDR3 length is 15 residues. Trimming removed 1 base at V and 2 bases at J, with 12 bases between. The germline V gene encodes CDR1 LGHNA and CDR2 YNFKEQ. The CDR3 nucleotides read TGTGCCAGCAGCCAAGGTGTAAGGGAGCCCTACGAGCAGTACTTC. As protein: CASSQGVREPYEQYF.

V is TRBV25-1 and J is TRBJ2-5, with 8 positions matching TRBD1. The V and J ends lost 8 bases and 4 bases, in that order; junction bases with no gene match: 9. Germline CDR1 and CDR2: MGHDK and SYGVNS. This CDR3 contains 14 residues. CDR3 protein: CASSGQGWGETQYF. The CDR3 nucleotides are TGTGCCAGCTCTGGACAGGGTTGGGGAGAGACCCAGTACTTC.